This T cell receptor beta chain was observed in a study of blood T cell repertoires in COVID-19. This clone was recorded only once. The method was immunoSEQ multiplex PCR; TCRdb's version includes in-frame clones alone and lacks a portion of them. This repertoire shows approximately 170,000 clones, about 83% found once; its top ten account for 3.6%. The CDR3 extends over 14 amino acids. Trimming left V 1 base short and J 6 bases short, with 14 bases between. Germline CDR1 and CDR2: SGHDT and YYEEEE. The clonotype originates from a woman between 45 and 65 years old in a cohort exposed to, infected with or recovered from COVID-19 (not recorded which). The sample comprised PBMCs or T cells enriched from blood (not recorded which). The V call is TRBV5-6, the J call TRBJ2-7; D may be TRBD2 (5 bases). The CDR3 nucleotides are TGTGCCAGCAGCTTGACAGCCTACGGGGTCGAGCAGTACTTC. Translating gives CASSLTAYGVEQYF.